Listed below are T cell receptor beta chains from one sample, sequenced in a study of cytomegalovirus exposure and HLA in healthy donors. The repertoire was sequenced with immunoSEQ multiplex PCR; TCRdb's copy has only in-frame clones and lacks some. The sample has about 140,000 clones; around four fifths are singletons. Sequencing used PBMCs. These receptors all come from a man under 40 in good health and CMV-seropositive. Both conserved end residues are part of each CDR3. The D gene is left open where the match is weak. Clone size is shown for a subset of rows, as once, few, many or a class of expanded clone.

size,J,V,D,DNA,CDR3
NA,TRBJ2-1,TRBV7-3,TRBD1,TGTGCCAGCAGCGGGGGGACAGGGGGCGCACAGCACCAGTTCTTC,CASSGGTGGAQHQFF
NA,TRBJ2-2,TRBV5-4,TRBD1,TGTGCCAGCAGTGGGCAGGGGGCGAACACCGGGGAGCTGTTTTTT,CASSGQGANTGELFF
once,TRBJ2-7,TRBV18,NA,TGTGCCAGCTCACCAGTCGGGGTCGAGCAGTACTTC,CASSPVGVEQYF
NA,TRBJ1-2,TRBV10-3,NA,TGTGCCATCTGCCCTTTCAGAGTAAGGGGATATGGCTACACCTTC,CAICPFRVRGYGYTF
NA,TRBJ2-7,TRBV6-6,TRBD2,TGTGCCAGCAGCCTAGCGGGAGGGGGATACGAGCAGTACTTC,CASSLAGGGYEQYF
NA,TRBJ2-3,TRBV10-3,NA,TGTGCCATCAGCCCCTCGCCGGGGGAAGATACGCAGTATTTT,CAISPSPGEDTQYF
few,TRBJ2-7,TRBV28,TRBD1,TGTGCCAGCTTGCCCGGGGACAGGACAAGCTCCTACGAGCAGTACTTC,CASLPGDRTSSYEQYF
NA,TRBJ1-1,TRBV27,TRBD1,TGTGCCAGCAGCTCCGGACAGGCAAACACTGAAGCTTTCTTT,CASSSGQANTEAFF
NA,TRBJ1-5,TRBV6-1,NA,TGTGCCAGCAGTGAGTCAGGGCAGTATAGCAATCAGCCCCAGCATTTT,CASSESGQYSNQPQHF
NA,TRBJ2-2,TRBV7-3,TRBD2,TGTGCCAGCAGCTCTTTGCGGGAGAGGGTCGGCACCGGGGAGCTGTTTTTT,CASSSLRERVGTGELFF
once,TRBJ2-3,TRBV21-1,NA,TGTGCCAGCAGCAAACCGGACTTCACAGATACGCAGTATTTT,CASSKPDFTDTQYF
NA,TRBJ1-2,TRBV28,TRBD1,TGTGCCAGCAGTTCGACAGGGCCGTATGGCTACACCTTC,CASSSTGPYGYTF
NA,TRBJ1-2,TRBV29-1,NA,TGCAGCGTTACAGCTCCCTATGGCTACACCTTC,CSVTAPYGYTF
NA,TRBJ2-4,TRBV6-1,NA,TGTGCCAGCAGAGGCCAGGCAGCCAAAAACATTCAGTACTTC,CASRGQAAKNIQYF
NA,TRBJ2-4,TRBV27,TRBD2,TGTGCCAGCAGTTTTGAGGCGGGGGACATTCAGTACTTC,CASSFEAGDIQYF
NA,TRBJ2-1,TRBV29-1,NA,TGCAGCGTTGAAGACGGCGGGGCCGCGGAGCAGTTCTTC,CSVEDGGAAEQFF
NA,TRBJ1-1,TRBV18,NA,TGTGCCAGCTCACCGTTCCAGGACTACACTGAAGCTTTCTTT,CASSPFQDYTEAFF
NA,TRBJ2-7,TRBV18,TRBD2,TGTGCCAGCTCACTCGGACTAGCGGGGGGGTACGAGCAGTACTTC,CASSLGLAGGYEQYF
NA,TRBJ1-6,TRBV5-1,NA,TGCGCCAGCAGCTTCCTAAAGGGGATCTCACCCCTCCACTTT,CASSFLKGISPLHF